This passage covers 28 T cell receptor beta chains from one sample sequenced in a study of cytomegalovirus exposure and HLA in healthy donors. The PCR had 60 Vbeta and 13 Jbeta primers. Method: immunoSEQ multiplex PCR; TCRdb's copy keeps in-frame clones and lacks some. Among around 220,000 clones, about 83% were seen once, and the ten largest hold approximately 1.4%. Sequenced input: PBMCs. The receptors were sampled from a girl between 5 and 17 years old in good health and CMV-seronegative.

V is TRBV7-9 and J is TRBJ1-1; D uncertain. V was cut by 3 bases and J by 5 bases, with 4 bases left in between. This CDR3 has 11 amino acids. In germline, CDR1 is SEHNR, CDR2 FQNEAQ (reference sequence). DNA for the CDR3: TGTGCCAGCAGCTTTCAGACTGAAGCTTTCTTT. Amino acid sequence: CASSFQTEAFF.

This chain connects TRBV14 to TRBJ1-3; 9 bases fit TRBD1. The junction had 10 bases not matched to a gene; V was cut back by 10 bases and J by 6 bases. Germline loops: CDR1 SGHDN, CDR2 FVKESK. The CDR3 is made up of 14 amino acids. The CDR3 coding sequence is TGTGCCACCCGAGGGACAGGGAAAGCAAACACCATATATTTT. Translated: CATRGTGKANTIYF.

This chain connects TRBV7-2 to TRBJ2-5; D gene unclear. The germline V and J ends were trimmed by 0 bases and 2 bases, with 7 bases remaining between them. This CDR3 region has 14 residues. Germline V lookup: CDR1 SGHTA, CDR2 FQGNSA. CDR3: CASSLAQRQETQYF. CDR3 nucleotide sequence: TGTGCCAGCAGCTTAGCTCAGCGTCAAGAGACCCAGTACTTC.

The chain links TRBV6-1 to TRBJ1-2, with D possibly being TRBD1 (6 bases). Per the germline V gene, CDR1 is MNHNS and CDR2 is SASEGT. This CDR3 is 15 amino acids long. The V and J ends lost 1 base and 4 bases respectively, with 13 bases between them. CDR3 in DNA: TGTGCCAGCAGTGAAGGAGGGGGGGGCGGCTATGGCTACACCTTC. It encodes CASSEGGGGGYGYTF.

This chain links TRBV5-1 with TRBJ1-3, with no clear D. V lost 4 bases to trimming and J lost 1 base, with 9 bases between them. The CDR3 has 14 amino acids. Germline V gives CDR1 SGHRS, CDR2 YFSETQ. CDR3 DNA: TGCGCCAGCAGCCTGGCAGATTCTGGAAACACCATATATTTT. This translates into CASSLADSGNTIYF.

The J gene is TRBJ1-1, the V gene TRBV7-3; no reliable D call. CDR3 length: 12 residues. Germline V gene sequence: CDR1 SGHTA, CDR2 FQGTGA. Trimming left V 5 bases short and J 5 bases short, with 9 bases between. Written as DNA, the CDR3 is TGTGCCAGCAGCGCAGCGAATACTGAAGCTTTCTTT. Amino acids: CASSAANTEAFF.

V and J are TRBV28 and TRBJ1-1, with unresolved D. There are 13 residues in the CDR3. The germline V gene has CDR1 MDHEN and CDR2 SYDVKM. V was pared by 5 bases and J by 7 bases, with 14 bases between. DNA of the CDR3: TGTGCCAGCAGTCTCGCTCCGGGTTTTGAAGCTTTCTTT. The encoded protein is CASSLAPGFEAFF.

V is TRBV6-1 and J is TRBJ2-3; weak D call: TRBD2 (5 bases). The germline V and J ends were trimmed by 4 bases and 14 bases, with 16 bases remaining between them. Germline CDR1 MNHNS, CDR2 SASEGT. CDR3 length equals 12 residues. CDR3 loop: CASSVRDSDGYF. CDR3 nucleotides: TGTGCCAGCAGTGTCCGGGATTCGGACGGGTATTTT.

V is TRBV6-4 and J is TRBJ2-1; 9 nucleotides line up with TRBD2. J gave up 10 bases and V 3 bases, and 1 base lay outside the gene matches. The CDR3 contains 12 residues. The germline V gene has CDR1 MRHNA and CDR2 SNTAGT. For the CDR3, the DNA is TGTGCCAGCAGTGATGGACTAGCGGAGCAGTTCTTC. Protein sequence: CASSDGLAEQFF.

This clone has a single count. Here the CDR3 reads CASRNQGLMETGELFF. DNA of the CDR3: TGTGCCAGCAGAAACCAGGGACTCATGGAGACCGGGGAGCTGTTTTTT. V usage is TRBV7-3 and J usage is TRBJ2-2; D may be TRBD2 (6 bases). The CDR3 extends over 16 amino acids. CDR1 is SGHTA and CDR2 is FQGTGA in the germline V gene. Trimming removed 6 bases at V and 5 bases at J, with 19 bases between.

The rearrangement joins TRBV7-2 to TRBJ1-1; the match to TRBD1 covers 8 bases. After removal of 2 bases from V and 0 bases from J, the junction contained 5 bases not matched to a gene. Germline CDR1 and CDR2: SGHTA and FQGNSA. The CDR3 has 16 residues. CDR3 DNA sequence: TGTGCCAGCAGCTTAATGGGACAGGACCTGAACACTGAAGCTTTCTTT. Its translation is CASSLMGQDLNTEAFF. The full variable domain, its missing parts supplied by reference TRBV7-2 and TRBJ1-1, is GAGVSQSPSNKVTEKGKDVELRCDPISGHTALYWYRQSLGQGLEFLIYFQGNSAPDKSGLPSDRFSAERTGGSVSTLTIQRTQQEDSAVYLCASSLMGQDLNTEAFFGQGTRLTVV.

The CDR3 DNA follows: TGTGCCAGCAGCTTTGTAGAAAACACTGAAGCTTTCTTT. Translating gives CASSFVENTEAFF. V usage is TRBV11-2 and J usage is TRBJ1-1; unclear D gene. Trimming took off 3 bases at V and 2 bases at J, with 7 bases between the two ends. The CDR3 contains 13 residues. Germline CDR1 and CDR2: SGHAT and FQNNGV. The full variable domain, its missing parts supplied by reference TRBV11-2 and TRBJ1-1, is EAGVAQSPRYKIIEKRQSVAFWCNPISGHATLYWYQQILGQGPKLLIQFQNNGVVDDSQLPKDRFSAERLKGVDSTLKIQPAKLEDSAVYLCASSFVENTEAFFGQGTRLTVV.

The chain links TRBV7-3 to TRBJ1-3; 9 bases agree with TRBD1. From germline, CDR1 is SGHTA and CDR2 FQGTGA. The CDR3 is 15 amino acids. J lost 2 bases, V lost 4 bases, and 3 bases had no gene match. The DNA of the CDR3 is TGTGCCAGCAGCTCACGGACAGGGGCTGGAAACACCATATATTTT. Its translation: CASSSRTGAGNTIYF.

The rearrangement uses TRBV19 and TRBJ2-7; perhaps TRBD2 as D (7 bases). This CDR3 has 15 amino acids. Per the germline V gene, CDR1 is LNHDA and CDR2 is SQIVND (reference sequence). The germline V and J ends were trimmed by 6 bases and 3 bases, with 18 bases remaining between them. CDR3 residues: CASSPRGATGYEQYF. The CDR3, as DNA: TGTGCCAGTAGCCCCCGGGGGGCAACGGGCTACGAGCAGTACTTC.

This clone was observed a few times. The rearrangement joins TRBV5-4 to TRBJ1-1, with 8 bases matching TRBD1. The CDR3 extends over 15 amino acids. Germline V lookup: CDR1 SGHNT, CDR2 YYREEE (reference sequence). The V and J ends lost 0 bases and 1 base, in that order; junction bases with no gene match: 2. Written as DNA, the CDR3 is TGTGCCAGCAGCTTGGGGGGGACAGGGAACACTGAAGCTTTCTTT. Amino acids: CASSLGGTGNTEAFF. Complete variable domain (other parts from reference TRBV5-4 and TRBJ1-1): ETGVTQSPTHLIKTRGQQVTLRCSSQSGHNTVSWYQQALGQGPQFIFQYYREEENGRGNFPPRFSGLQFPNYSSELNVNALELDDSALYLCASSLGGTGNTEAFFGQGTRLTVV.

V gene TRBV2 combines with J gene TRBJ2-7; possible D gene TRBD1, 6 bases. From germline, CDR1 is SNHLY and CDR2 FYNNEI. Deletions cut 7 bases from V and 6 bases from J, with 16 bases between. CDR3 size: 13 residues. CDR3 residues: CASTEEAGAEQYF. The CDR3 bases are TGTGCCAGCACCGAAGAGGCAGGGGCCGAGCAGTACTTC.

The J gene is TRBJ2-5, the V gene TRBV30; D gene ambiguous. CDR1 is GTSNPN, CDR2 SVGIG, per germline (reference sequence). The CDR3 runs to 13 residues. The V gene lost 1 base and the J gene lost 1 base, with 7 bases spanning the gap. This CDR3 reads CAWSGGSQETQYF. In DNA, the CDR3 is TGTGCCTGGAGTGGCGGCTCCCAAGAGACCCAGTACTTC. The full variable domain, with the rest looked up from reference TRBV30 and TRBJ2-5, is SQTIHQWPATLVQPVGSPLSLECTVEGTSNPNLYWYRQAAGRGLQLLFYSVGIGQISSEVPQNLSASRPQDRQFILSSKKLLLSDSGFYLCAWSGGSQETQYFGPGTRLLVL.

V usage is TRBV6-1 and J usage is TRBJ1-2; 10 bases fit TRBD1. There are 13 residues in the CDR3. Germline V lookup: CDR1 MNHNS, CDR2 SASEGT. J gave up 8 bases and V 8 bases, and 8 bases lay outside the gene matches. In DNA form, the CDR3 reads TGTGCCAGCCACCGACAGGGGGCCTGGGGCTACACCTTC. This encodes CASHRQGAWGYTF.

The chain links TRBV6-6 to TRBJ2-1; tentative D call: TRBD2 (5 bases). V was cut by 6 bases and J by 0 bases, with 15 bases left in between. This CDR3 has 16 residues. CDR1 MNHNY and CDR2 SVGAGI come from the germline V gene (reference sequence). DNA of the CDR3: TGTGCCAGCAGCCAACTTACTAGTCTCTCCTACAATGAGCAGTTCTTC. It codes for CASSQLTSLSYNEQFF.

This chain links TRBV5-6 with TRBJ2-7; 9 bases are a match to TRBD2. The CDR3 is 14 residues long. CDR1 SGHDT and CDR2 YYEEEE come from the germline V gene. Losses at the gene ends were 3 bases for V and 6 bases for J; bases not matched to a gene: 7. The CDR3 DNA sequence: TGTGCCAGCAGCTGGGGGGGGACTAGCTTCGAGCAGTACTTC. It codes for CASSWGGTSFEQYF.

CDR3 nucleotide sequence: TGTGCCAGCGGGACTAGCGGCGCTACCTCCTACGAGCAGTACTTC. This codes for CASGTSGATSYEQYF. The chain uses TRBV6-6 and TRBJ2-7, with 11 bases identical to TRBD2. The germline V gene encodes CDR1 MNHNY and CDR2 SVGAGI (reference sequence). The CDR3 runs to 15 residues. V lost 8 bases and J lost 0; bases outside the gene matches: 6.

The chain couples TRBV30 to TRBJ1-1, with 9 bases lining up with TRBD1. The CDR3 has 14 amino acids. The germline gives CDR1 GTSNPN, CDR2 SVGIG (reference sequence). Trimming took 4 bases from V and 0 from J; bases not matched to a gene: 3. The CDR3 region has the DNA TGTGCCTGGACCGGGGACAGGGTGAACACTGAAGCTTTCTTT. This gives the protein CAWTGDRVNTEAFF.

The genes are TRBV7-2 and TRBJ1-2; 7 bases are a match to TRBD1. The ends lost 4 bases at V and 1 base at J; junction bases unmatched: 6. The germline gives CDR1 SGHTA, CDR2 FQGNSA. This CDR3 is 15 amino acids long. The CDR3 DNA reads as TGTGCCAGCAGCTCCACAGGGGTCTATAACTATGGCTACACCTTC. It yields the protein CASSSTGVYNYGYTF.

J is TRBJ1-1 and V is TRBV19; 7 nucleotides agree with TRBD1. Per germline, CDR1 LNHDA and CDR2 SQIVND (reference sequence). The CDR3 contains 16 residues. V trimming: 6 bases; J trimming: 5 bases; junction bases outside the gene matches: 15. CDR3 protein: CASRIDRVGGKTEAFF. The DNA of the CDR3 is TGTGCCAGTAGGATCGACAGGGTAGGGGGGAAGACTGAAGCTTTCTTT.

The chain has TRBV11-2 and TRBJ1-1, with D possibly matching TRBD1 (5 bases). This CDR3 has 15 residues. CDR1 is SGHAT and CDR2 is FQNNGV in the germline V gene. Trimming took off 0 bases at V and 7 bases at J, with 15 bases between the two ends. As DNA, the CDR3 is TGTGCCAGCAGCTTAGATCCCCCAGGGCTAAATGAAGCTTTCTTT. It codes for CASSLDPPGLNEAFF.

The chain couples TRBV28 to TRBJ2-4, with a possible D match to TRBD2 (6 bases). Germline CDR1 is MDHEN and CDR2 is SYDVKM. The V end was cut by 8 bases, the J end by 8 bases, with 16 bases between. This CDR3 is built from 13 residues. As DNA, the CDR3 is TGTGCCAGCGAGGACGGGGGAGGACACATTCAGTACTTC. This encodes CASEDGGGHIQYF. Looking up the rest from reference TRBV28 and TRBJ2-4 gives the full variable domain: DVKVTQSSRYLVKRTGEKVFLECVQDMDHENMFWYRQDPGLGLRLIYFSYDVKMKEKGDIPEGYSVSREKKERFSLILESASTNQTSMYLCASEDGGGHIQYFGAGTRLSVL.

This CDR3 is CARGGLGLETQYF. The CDR3 nucleotides are TGTGCCAGGGGAGGGTTGGGATTGGAGACCCAGTACTTC. The chain has TRBV2 and TRBJ2-5; TRBD2 matches 7 bases. The CDR3 covers 13 residues. Per germline, CDR1 SNHLY and CDR2 FYNNEI. After removal of 9 bases from V and 5 bases from J, the junction contained 9 bases not matched to a gene.

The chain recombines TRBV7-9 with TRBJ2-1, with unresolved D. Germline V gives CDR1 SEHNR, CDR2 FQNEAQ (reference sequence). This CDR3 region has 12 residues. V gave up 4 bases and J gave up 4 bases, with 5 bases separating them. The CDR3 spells CASSSEYNEQFF. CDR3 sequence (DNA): TGTGCCAGCAGCTCGGAGTACAATGAGCAGTTCTTC. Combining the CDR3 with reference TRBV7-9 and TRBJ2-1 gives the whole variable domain DTGVSQNPRHKITKRGQNVTFRCDPISEHNRLYWYRQTLGQGPEFLTYFQNEAQLEKSRLLSDRFSAERPKGSFSTLEIQRTEQGDSAMYLCASSSEYNEQFFGPGTRLTVL.